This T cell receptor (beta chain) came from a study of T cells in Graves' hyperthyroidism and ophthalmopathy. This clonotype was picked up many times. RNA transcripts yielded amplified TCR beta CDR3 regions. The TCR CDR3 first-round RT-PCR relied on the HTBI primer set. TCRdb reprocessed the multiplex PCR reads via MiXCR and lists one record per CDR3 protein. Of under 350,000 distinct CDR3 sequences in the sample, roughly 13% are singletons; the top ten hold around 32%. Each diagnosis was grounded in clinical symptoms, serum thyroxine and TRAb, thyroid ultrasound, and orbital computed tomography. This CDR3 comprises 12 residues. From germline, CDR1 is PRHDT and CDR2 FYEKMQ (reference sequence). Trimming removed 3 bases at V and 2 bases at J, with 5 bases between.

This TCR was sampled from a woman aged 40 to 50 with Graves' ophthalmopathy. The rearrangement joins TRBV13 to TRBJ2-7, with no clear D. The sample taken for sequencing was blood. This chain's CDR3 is CASSFRAYEQYF. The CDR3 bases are TGTGCCAGCAGCTTCCGAGCCTACGAGCAGTACTTC. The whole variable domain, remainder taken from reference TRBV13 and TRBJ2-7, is AAGVIQSPRHLIKEKRETATLKCYPIPRHDTVYWYQQGPGQDPQFLISFYEKMQSDKGSIPDRFSAQQFSDYHSELNMSSLELGDSALYFCASSFRAYEQYFGPGTRLTVT.